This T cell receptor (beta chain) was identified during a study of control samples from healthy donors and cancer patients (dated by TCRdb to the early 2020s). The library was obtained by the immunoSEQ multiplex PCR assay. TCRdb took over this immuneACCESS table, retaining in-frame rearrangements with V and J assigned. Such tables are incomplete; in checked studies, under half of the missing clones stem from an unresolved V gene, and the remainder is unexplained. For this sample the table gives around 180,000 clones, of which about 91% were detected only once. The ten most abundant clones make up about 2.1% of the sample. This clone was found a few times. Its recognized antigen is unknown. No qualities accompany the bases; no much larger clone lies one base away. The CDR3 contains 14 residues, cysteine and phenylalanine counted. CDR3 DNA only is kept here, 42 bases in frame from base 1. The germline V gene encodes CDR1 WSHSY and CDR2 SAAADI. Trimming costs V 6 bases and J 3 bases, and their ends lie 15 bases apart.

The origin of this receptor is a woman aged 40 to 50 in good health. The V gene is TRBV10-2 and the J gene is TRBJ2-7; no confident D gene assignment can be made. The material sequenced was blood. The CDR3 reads CASSDRAGFYEQYF. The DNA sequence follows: TGCGCCAGCAGCGACCGGGCAGGATTCTACGAGCAGTACTTC.